The entry that follows covers one TCR beta chain sequence. The repertoire was sequenced with immunoSEQ multiplex PCR; TCRdb's copy has only in-frame clones and lacks some. The sample yields fewer than 90,000 clones, roughly four fifths seen once. Germline V gene data show CDR1 as MRHNA and CDR2 as SNTAGT. The V gene lost 10 bases and the J gene lost 9 bases, with 12 bases spanning the gap. The CDR3 sequence is 10 residues long. The sample belongs to a study of neoadjuvant anti-PD-1 for oral cavity cancer. Patients had newly diagnosed, untreated stage II-IVA oral cavity squamous cell carcinoma. The material sequenced was PBMCs, taken before nivolumab (anti-PD-1) treatment. The source is a person aged 35-80 years with oral cavity squamous cell carcinoma. The chain uses TRBV6-4 and TRBJ2-5, with a weak D call TRBD1 (6 bases). CDR3 loop: CATSQGPQYF. In nucleotides, the CDR3 is TGTGCCACAAGCCAGGGGCCCCAGTACTTC.